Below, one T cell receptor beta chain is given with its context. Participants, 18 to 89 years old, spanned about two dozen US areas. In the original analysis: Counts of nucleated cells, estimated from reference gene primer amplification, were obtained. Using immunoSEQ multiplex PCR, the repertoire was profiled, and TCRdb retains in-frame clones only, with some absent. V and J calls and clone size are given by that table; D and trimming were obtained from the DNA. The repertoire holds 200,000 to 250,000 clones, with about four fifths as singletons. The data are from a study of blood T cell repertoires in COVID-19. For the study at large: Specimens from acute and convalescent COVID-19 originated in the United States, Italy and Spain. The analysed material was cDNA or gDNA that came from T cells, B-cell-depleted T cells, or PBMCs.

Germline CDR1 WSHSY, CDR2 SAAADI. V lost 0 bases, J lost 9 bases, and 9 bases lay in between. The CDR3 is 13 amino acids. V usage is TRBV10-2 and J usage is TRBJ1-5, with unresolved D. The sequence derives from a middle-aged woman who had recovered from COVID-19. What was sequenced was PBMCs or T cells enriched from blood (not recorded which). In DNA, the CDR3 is TGCGCCAGCAGTGAGTCGAATTGGGCGCCCCAGCATTTT. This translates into CASSESNWAPQHF.